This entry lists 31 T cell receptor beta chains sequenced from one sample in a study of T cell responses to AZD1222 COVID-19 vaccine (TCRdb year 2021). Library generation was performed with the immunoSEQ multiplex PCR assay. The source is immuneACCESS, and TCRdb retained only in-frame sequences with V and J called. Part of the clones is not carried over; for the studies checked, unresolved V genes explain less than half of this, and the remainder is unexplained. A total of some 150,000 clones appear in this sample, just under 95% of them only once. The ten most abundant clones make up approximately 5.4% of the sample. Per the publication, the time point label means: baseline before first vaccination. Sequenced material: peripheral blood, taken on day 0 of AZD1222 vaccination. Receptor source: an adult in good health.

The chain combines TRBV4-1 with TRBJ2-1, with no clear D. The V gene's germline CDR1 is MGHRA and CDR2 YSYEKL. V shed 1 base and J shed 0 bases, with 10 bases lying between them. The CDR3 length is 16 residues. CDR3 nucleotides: TGCGCCAGCAGCCAAGCCCAGAAACACTCCTACAATGAGCAGTTCTTC. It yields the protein CASSQAQKHSYNEQFF.

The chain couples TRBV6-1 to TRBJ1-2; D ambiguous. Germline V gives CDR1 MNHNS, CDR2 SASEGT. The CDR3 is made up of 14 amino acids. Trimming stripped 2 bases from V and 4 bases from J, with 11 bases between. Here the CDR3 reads CASSEPREFYGYTF. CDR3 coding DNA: TGTGCCAGCAGTGAACCAAGGGAGTTCTATGGCTACACCTTC.

CDR3 loop: CASSQDHGSGPPYF. In nucleotides, the CDR3 is TGTGCCAGCAGCCAAGATCACGGCAGCGGGCCCCCGTATTTT. V usage is TRBV3-1 (or the pseudogene TRBV3-2) and J usage is TRBJ2-3; a possible D gene is TRBD2 (6 bases). V lost 0 bases and J lost 14, with 18 bases in between. CDR1 and CDR2 from the germline V gene are LGHDT and YNNKEL (reference sequence). This CDR3 has 14 residues.

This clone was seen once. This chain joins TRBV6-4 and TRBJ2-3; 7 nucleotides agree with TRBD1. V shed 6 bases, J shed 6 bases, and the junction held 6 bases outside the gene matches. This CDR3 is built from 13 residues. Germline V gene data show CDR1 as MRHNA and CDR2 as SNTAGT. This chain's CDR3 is CASSPEQGDTQYF. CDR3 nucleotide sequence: TGTGCCAGCAGCCCCGAACAGGGGGATACGCAGTATTTT.

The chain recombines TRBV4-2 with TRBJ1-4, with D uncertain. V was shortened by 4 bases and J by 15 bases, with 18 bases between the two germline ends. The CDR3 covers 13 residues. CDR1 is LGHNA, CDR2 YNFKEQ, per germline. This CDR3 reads CASSLHPDLGMFF. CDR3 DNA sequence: TGTGCCAGCAGCCTCCACCCGGACCTCGGTATGTTTTTT.

This chain's CDR3 is CASSLEGLGTEAFF. The CDR3, as DNA: TGCGCCAGCAGCTTGGAAGGCTTGGGCACTGAAGCTTTCTTT. V usage is TRBV5-1 and J usage is TRBJ1-1, with D uncertain. Trimming removed 0 bases from V and 4 bases from J, with 10 bases in between. CDR1 and CDR2 from the germline V gene are SGHRS and YFSETQ. This CDR3 has 14 amino acids.

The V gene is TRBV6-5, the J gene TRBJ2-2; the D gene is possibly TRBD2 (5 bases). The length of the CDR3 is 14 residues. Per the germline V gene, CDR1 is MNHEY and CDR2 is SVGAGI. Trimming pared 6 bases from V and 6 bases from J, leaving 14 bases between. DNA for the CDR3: TGTGCCAGCAGGAGGGCAACGTTTTCCGGGGAGCTGTTTTTT. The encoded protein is CASRRATFSGELFF.

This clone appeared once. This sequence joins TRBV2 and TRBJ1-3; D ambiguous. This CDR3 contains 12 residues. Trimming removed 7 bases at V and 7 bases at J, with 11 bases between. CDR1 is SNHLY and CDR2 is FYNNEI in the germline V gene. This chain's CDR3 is CASTSIVNTIYF. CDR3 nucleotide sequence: TGTGCCAGCACTTCGATAGTTAACACCATATATTTT. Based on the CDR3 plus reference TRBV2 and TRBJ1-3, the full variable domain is EPEVTQTPSHQVTQMGQEVILRCVPISNHLYFYWYRQILGQKVEFLVSFYNNEISEKSEIFDDQFSVERPDGSNFTLKIRSTKLEDSAMYFCASTSIVNTIYFGEGSWLTVV.

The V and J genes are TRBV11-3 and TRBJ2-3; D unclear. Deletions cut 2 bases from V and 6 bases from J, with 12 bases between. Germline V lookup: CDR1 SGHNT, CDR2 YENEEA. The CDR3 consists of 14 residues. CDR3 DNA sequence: TGTGCCAGCAGCTTATCGGCAGGTTCGGATACGCAGTATTTT. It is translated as CASSLSAGSDTQYF.

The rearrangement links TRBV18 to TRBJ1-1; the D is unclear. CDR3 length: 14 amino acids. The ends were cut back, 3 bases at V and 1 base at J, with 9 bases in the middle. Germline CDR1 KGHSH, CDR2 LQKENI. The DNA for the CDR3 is TGTGCCAGCTCACCGTCGGGTACGAACACTGAAGCTTTCTTT. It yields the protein CASSPSGTNTEAFF.

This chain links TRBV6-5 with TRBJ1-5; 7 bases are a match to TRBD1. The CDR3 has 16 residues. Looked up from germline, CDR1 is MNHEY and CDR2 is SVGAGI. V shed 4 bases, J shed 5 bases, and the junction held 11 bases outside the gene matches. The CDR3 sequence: CASSSERGLTHQPQHF. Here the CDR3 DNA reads TGTGCCAGCAGTTCCGAAAGGGGGCTTACACATCAGCCCCAGCATTTT.

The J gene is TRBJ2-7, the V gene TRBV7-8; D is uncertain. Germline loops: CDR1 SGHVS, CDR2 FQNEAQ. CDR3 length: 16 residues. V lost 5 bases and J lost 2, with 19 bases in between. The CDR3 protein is CASSPDRGRAAYEQYF. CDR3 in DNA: TGTGCCAGCAGCCCCGATCGCGGTAGGGCAGCCTACGAGCAGTACTTC.

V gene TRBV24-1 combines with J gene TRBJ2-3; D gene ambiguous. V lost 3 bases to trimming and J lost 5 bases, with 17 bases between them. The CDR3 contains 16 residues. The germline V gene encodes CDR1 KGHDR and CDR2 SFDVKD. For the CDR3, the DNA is TGTGCCACCAGTGATAGCTCCAGCGATGTTGAAGATACGCAGTATTTT. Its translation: CATSDSSSDVEDTQYF.

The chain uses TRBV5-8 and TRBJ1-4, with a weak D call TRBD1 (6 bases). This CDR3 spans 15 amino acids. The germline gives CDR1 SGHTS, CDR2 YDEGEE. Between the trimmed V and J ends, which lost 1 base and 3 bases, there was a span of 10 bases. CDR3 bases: TGTGCCAGCAGCTTGATGACAGGAGCTAATGAAAAACTGTTTTTT. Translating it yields CASSLMTGANEKLFF.

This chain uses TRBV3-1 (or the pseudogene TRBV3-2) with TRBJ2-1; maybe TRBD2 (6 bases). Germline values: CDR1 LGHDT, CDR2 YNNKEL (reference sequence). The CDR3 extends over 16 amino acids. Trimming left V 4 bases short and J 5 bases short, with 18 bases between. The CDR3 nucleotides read TGTGCCAGCAGCCGGATAGGACTAAGTCTCCACAATGAGCAGTTCTTC. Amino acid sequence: CASSRIGLSLHNEQFF.

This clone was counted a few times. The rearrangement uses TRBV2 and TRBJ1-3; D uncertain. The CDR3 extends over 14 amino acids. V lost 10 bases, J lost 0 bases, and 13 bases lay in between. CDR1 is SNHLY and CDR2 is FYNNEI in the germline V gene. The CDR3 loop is CAKFYSSSGNTIYF. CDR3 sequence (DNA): TGTGCCAAATTTTACTCCAGCTCTGGAAACACCATATATTTT.

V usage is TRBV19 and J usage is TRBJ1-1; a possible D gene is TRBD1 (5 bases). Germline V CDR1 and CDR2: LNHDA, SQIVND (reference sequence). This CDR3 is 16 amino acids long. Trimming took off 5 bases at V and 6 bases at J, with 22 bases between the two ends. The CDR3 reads CASSLRDGRSFAEAFF. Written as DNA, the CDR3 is TGTGCCAGTAGTCTTAGGGACGGCAGGTCTTTCGCTGAAGCTTTCTTT.

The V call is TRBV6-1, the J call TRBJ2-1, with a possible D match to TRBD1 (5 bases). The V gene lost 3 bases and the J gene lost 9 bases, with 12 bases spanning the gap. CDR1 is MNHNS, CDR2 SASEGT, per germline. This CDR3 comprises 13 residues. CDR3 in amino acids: CASSDLGAREQFF. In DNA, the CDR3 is TGTGCCAGCAGTGATCTAGGGGCCCGTGAGCAGTTCTTC.

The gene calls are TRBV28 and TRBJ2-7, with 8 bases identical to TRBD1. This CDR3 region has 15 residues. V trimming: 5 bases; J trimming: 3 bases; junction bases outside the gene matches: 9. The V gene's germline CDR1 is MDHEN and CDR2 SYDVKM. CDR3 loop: CASSPWGTGYYEQYF. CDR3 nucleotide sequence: TGTGCCAGCAGTCCGTGGGGGACAGGATACTACGAGCAGTACTTC.

CDR3 nucleotide sequence: TGTGCCAGCAGCGTAGAGGGACAGGGATTAAGGTCTCTTGGGGCCAACGTCCTGACTTTC. Its protein is CASSVEGQGLRSLGANVLTF. V gene TRBV9 combines with J gene TRBJ2-6; TRBD1 aligns across 9 bases. J gave up 3 bases and V 0 bases, and 13 bases lay outside the gene matches. CDR1 and CDR2 (germline): SGDLS, YYNGEE. CDR3 length equals 20 residues.

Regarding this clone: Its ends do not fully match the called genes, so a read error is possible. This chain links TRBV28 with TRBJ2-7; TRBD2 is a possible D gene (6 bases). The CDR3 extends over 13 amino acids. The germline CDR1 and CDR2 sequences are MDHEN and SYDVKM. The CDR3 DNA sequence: TGTGCCAGCAGAACCCACGGGACTCCTGATCCTAACTTC. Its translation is CASRTHGTPDPNF.

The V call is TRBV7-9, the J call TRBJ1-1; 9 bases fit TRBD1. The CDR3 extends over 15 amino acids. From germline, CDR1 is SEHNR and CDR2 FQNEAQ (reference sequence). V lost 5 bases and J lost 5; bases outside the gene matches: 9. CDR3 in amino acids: CASSGNRGRETEAFF. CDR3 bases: TGTGCCAGCAGCGGAAACAGGGGGCGGGAAACTGAAGCTTTCTTT.

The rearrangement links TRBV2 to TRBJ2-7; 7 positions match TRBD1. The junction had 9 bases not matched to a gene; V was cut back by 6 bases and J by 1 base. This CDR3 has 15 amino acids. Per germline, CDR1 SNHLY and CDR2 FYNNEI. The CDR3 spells CASSEAGGFSYEQYF. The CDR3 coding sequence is TGTGCCAGCAGCGAGGCAGGGGGATTTTCCTACGAGCAGTACTTC.

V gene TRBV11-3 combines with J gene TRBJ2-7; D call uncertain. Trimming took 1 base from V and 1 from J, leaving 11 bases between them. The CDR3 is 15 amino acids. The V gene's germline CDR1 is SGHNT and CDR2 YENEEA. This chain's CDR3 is CASSLAADGSYEQYF. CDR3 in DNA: TGTGCCAGCAGCTTAGCGGCAGACGGGTCCTACGAGCAGTACTTC. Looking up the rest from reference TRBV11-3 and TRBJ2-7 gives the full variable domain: EAGVVQSPRYKIIEKKQPVAFWCNPISGHNTLYWYLQNLGQGPELLIRYENEEAVDDSQLPKDRFSAERLKGVDSTLKIQPAELGDSAVYLCASSLAADGSYEQYFGPGTRLTVT.

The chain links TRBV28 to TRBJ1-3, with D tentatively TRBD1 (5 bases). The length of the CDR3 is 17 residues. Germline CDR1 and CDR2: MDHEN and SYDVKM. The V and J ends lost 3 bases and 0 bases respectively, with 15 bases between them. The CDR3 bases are TGTGCCAGCAGTTTCCCCGACAGAAGAGCCTCTGGAAACACCATATATTTT. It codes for CASSFPDRRASGNTIYF. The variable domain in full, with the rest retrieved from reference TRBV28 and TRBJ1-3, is DVKVTQSSRYLVKRTGEKVFLECVQDMDHENMFWYRQDPGLGLRLIYFSYDVKMKEKGDIPEGYSVSREKKERFSLILESASTNQTSMYLCASSFPDRRASGNTIYFGEGSWLTVV.

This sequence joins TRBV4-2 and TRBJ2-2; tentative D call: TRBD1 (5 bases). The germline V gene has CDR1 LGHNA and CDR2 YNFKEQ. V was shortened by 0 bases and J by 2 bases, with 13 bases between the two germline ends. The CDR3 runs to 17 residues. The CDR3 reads CASSQDLGQGNTGELFF. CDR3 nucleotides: TGTGCCAGCAGCCAAGATCTGGGGCAGGGTAACACCGGGGAGCTGTTTTTT.

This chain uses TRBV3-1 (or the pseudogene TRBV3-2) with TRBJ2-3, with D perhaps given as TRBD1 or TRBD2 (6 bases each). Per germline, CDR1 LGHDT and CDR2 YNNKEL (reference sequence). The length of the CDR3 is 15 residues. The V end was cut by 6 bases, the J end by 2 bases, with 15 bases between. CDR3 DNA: TGTGCCAGCAGTCCTATCGGGGGCCTCACAGATACGCAGTATTTT. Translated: CASSPIGGLTDTQYF.

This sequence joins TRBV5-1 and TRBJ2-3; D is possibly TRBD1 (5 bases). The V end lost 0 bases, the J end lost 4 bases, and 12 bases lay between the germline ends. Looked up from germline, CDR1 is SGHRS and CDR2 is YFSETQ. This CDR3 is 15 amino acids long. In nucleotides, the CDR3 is TGCGCCAGCAGCTTGGGTTACAGGCGTCCAGATACGCAGTATTTT. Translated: CASSLGYRRPDTQYF.

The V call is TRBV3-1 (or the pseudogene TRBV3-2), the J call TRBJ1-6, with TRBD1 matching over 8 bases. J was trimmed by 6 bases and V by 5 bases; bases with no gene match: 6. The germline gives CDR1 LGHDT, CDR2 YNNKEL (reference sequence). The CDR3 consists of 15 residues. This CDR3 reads CASSETGVSNSPLHF. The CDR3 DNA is TGTGCCAGCAGCGAGACAGGGGTTTCTAATTCACCCCTCCACTTT.

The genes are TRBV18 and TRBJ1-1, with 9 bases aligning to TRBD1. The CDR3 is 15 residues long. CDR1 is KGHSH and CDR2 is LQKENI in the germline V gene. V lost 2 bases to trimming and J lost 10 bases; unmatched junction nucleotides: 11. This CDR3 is CASSPTGQGAGGAFF. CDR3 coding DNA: TGTGCCAGCTCACCAACGGGACAGGGAGCCGGGGGAGCTTTCTTT. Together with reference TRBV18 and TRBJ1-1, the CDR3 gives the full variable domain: NAGVMQNPRHLVRRRGQEARLRCSPMKGHSHVYWYRQLPEEGLKFMVYLQKENIIDESGMPKERFSAEFPKEGPSILRIQQVVRGDSAAYFCASSPTGQGAGGAFFGQGTRLTVV.

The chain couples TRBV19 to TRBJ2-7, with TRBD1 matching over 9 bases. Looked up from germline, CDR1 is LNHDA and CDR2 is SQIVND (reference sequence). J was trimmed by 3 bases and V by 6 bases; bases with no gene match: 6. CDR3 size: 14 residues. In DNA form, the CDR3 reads TGTGCCAGTAGGAAGGGGACAGGGAACTACGAGCAGTACTTC. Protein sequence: CASRKGTGNYEQYF.